These 31 T cell receptor beta chains were sequenced from one sample in a study of blood T cell repertoires in COVID-19. Repertoires were generated with immunoSEQ multiplex PCR, while TCRdb's copy carries only in-frame clones and drops some. The sample has a few hundred thousand clones; around 87% are singletons. The sequencing sample was made of peripheral blood. These receptors originate from a young woman with COVID-19, enrolled during active disease.

The chain couples TRBV7-2 to TRBJ1-6, with 12 bases matching TRBD1. The CDR3 spans 16 residues. The germline V gene has CDR1 SGHTA and CDR2 FQGNSA. J lost 11 bases, V lost 5 bases, and 10 bases had no gene match. CDR3 sequence (DNA): TGTGCCAGCAGCCCGTACGGGACAGGGGGCAATCCACCCCTCCACTTT. Translation: CASSPYGTGGNPPLHF.

V and J are TRBV18 and TRBJ2-4; 13 positions agree with TRBD2. Germline loops: CDR1 KGHSH, CDR2 LQKENI. V gave up 6 bases and J gave up 12 bases; unmatched junction bases: 14. The CDR3 spans 16 residues. The CDR3 loop reads CASSPGQAGLAGTQYF. CDR3 nucleotide sequence: TGTGCCAGCTCCCCCGGACAGGCGGGACTAGCGGGGACTCAGTACTTC.

The chain combines TRBV6-2 or TRBV6-3 with TRBJ1-5; 10 bases are shared with TRBD1. V shed 3 bases and J 1 base; nucleotides not matched to a gene: 9. CDR1 MNHEY and CDR2 SVGEGT come from the germline V gene. This CDR3 region has 18 residues. CDR3 amino acids: CASSYFGTGVLSNQPQHF. CDR3 coding DNA: TGTGCCAGCAGTTATTTTGGGACAGGGGTCTTAAGCAATCAGCCCCAGCATTTT.

The CDR3 DNA sequence: TGCGCCAGCAGCCCGGGACAGGCAACCTACGAGCAGTACTTC. Translated: CASSPGQATYEQYF. This chain connects TRBV4-3 to TRBJ2-7; 8 bases fit TRBD1. Germline loops: CDR1 LGHNA, CDR2 YSLEER. The CDR3 loop spans 14 amino acids. Trimming cost V 4 bases and J 2 bases; bases outside gene matches: 4.

In the case of this clone: Other nucleotide sequences in the sample specify the same CDR3. The chain employs TRBV5-1 and TRBJ1-1, with D perhaps TRBD1 (5 bases). Trimming stripped 0 bases from V and 3 bases from J, with 6 bases between. Per germline, CDR1 SGHRS and CDR2 YFSETQ. The CDR3 is made up of 13 amino acids. CDR3 sequence reads: CASSLAGYTEAFF. In DNA form, the CDR3 reads TGCGCCAGCAGCTTGGCAGGGTACACTGAAGCTTTCTTT.

This chain links TRBV19 with TRBJ2-1; 8 positions agree with TRBD2. J lost 1 base, V lost 3 bases, and 8 bases had no gene match. The length of the CDR3 is 17 residues. CDR1 and CDR2 (germline): LNHDA, SQIVND (reference sequence). The CDR3 protein is CASSMELADISYNEQFF. For the CDR3, the DNA is TGTGCCAGTAGTATGGAACTAGCGGATATATCCTACAATGAGCAGTTCTTC.

The rearrangement uses TRBV3-1 (or the pseudogene TRBV3-2) and TRBJ2-7; weak D call: TRBD2 (6 bases). Germline loops: CDR1 LGHDT, CDR2 YNNKEL (reference sequence). The CDR3 length is 14 residues. Between the trimmed V and J ends, which lost 1 base and 2 bases, there was a span of 9 bases. The chain's CDR3 is CASSQVAATYEQYF. CDR3 DNA: TGTGCCAGCAGCCAAGTAGCGGCAACCTACGAGCAGTACTTC.

This chain joins TRBV14 and TRBJ1-1; maybe TRBD1 (6 bases). Germline lookup yields CDR1 SGHDN and CDR2 FVKESK. CDR3 size: 14 residues. V gave up 2 bases and J gave up 6 bases, with 13 bases separating them. The CDR3 DNA reads TGTGCCAGCAGCCAACGAGGGGAGGGGGCTGAAGCTTTCTTT. It is translated as CASSQRGEGAEAFF.

In this sample, this clone turned up many times. The V gene is TRBV2, the J gene TRBJ2-3; 10 bases fit TRBD2. Germline values: CDR1 SNHLY, CDR2 FYNNEI. The CDR3 has 16 amino acids. J was trimmed by 0 bases and V by 6 bases; bases with no gene match: 6. The CDR3 DNA reads as TGTGCCAGCAGGAGGCTAGCGGGAGCTAGCACAGATACGCAGTATTTT. Its protein product is CASRRLAGASTDTQYF.

V usage is TRBV5-4 and J usage is TRBJ2-7; a weak D match, TRBD1 (5 bases). Trimming took 1 base from V and 5 from J, leaving 10 bases between them. Germline V lookup: CDR1 SGHNT, CDR2 YYREEE (reference sequence). The CDR3 contains 13 residues. This chain's CDR3 is CASSLLARDEQYF. The CDR3 DNA sequence: TGTGCCAGCAGCTTGTTAGCCAGGGACGAGCAGTACTTC.

V is TRBV29-1 and J is TRBJ2-7, with TRBD1 matching 7 bases. Germline-derived CDR1 and CDR2 are SQVTM and ANQGSEA. J was trimmed by 6 bases and V by 6 bases; bases with no gene match: 14. This CDR3 is built from 14 residues. In DNA, the CDR3 is TGCAGCGTCATGGCCCGGGACAGCTCCCCCGAGCAGTACTTC. Translating it yields CSVMARDSSPEQYF.

For this clone: A junction end diverges from the germline sequence, so it may reflect a read error. The V call is TRBV27, the J call TRBJ2-5; D is unclear. CDR1 and CDR2 (germline): MNHEY, SMNVEV (reference sequence). This CDR3 is built from 14 residues. The CDR3 here is CASSLVLGQPTEHF. CDR3 nucleotide sequence: TGTGCCAGCAGTTTAGTTTTGGGTCAACCAACAGAGCACTTC.

The sample holds a few counts of this clone. The chain joins TRBV6-4 to TRBJ2-5; 9 bases fit TRBD2. Germline loops: CDR1 MRHNA, CDR2 SNTAGT. CDR3 size: 14 residues. Unmatched junction bases numbered 10, after V lost 10 bases and J lost 4 bases. CDR3 residues: CATSAGGGVETQYF. The CDR3 DNA reads as TGTGCCACATCAGCGGGAGGAGGTGTAGAGACCCAGTACTTC.

The rearrangement links TRBV4-1 to TRBJ2-2, with 10 bases fitting TRBD2. This CDR3 is built from 17 residues. Germline CDR1 and CDR2: MGHRA and YSYEKL. Unmatched junction bases numbered 10, after V lost 5 bases and J lost 4 bases. As DNA, the CDR3 is TGCGCCAGCAGCGAATCACCGGGACTAGCGCTCACCGGGGAGCTGTTTTTT. Protein product: CASSESPGLALTGELFF.

V usage is TRBV28 and J usage is TRBJ1-6, with TRBD1 matching 9 bases. This CDR3 has 16 residues. With V trimmed by 4 bases and J by 8 bases, 9 bases remained unmatched. In germline, CDR1 is MDHEN, CDR2 SYDVKM. The CDR3 bases are TGTGCCAGCAGTTGGGACAGGGAAGGATACGATTCACCCCTCCACTTT. Translated: CASSWDREGYDSPLHF.

The genes are TRBV5-5 and TRBJ2-7; TRBD1 matches at 7 bases. The junction had 10 bases not matched to a gene; V was cut back by 4 bases and J by 3 bases. CDR3 length: 15 amino acids. Germline V gene data show CDR1 as SGHKS and CDR2 as YYEKEE (reference sequence). CDR3 in amino acids: CASSVTGARVYEQYF. The CDR3 coding sequence is TGTGCCAGCAGCGTAACAGGGGCCCGTGTCTACGAGCAGTACTTC.

V is TRBV7-9 and J is TRBJ1-4; TRBD1 aligns across 8 bases. Germline CDR1 is SEHNR and CDR2 is FQNEAQ (reference sequence). The CDR3 loop spans 15 amino acids. V lost 3 bases, J lost 8 bases, and 8 bases stayed unmatched. CDR3 DNA sequence: TGTGCCAGCAGCTTCGCTAAACAGGGGGAAGAAAAACTGTTTTTT. This sequence encodes CASSFAKQGEEKLFF.

Details on this clone: The sample has other DNA sequences that encode this CDR3 too. For the CDR3, the DNA is TGTGCCAGCACCCGAGAGTCCGGGGCCAACGTCCTGACTTTC. It translates to CASTRESGANVLTF. This chain links TRBV2 with TRBJ2-6; D ambiguous. V gave up 7 bases and J gave up 4 bases, with 11 bases separating them. This CDR3 spans 14 amino acids. In germline, CDR1 is SNHLY, CDR2 FYNNEI.

The V call is TRBV20-1, the J call TRBJ1-1, with no clear D. The germline CDR1 and CDR2 sequences are DFQATT and SNEGSKA (reference sequence). There are 11 residues in the CDR3. The V and J ends lost 3 bases and 10 bases respectively, with 12 bases between them. CDR3 amino acids: CSARREIGAFF. Written as DNA, the CDR3 is TGCAGTGCTAGGAGGGAAATAGGAGCTTTCTTT.

The V gene is TRBV5-1, the J gene TRBJ2-5; D is unresolved. Germline V gives CDR1 SGHRS, CDR2 YFSETQ. V was shortened by 1 base and J by 5 bases, with 3 bases between the two germline ends. CDR3 length: 11 residues. The CDR3 reads CASSLLETQYF. CDR3 in DNA: TGCGCCAGCAGCTTGCTGGAGACCCAGTACTTC.

This clone occurred once. V gene TRBV28 combines with J gene TRBJ2-5; no clear D gene. This CDR3 has 13 amino acids. V was cut by 5 bases and J by 2 bases, with 9 bases left in between. Germline-derived CDR1 and CDR2 are MDHEN and SYDVKM. The CDR3 spells CASSSRIQETQYF. In nucleotides, the CDR3 is TGTGCCAGCAGTAGCAGGATACAAGAGACCCAGTACTTC. Filled out from reference TRBV28 and TRBJ2-5, the complete variable domain reads DVKVTQSSRYLVKRTGEKVFLECVQDMDHENMFWYRQDPGLGLRLIYFSYDVKMKEKGDIPEGYSVSREKKERFSLILESASTNQTSMYLCASSSRIQETQYFGPGTRLLVL.

The chain links TRBV19 to TRBJ1-1; tentative D call: TRBD1 (5 bases). Trimming took 4 bases from V and 3 from J, leaving 15 bases between them. CDR1 and CDR2 from the germline V gene are LNHDA and SQIVND (reference sequence). CDR3 length: 15 residues. The chain's CDR3 is CASSSSRDLDTEAFF. Written as DNA, the CDR3 is TGTGCCAGTAGTAGCTCCAGGGATCTAGACACTGAAGCTTTCTTT. The full variable domain, completed using reference TRBV19 and TRBJ1-1, is DGGITQSPKYLFRKEGQNVTLSCEQNLNHDAMYWYRQDPGQGLRLIYYSQIVNDFQKGDIAEGYSVSREKKESFPLTVTSAQKNPTAFYLCASSSSRDLDTEAFFGQGTRLTVV.

V gene TRBV28 combines with J gene TRBJ1-5; D remains unclear. The CDR3 consists of 15 residues. The ends were cut back, 7 bases at V and 6 bases at J, with 19 bases in the middle. CDR1 MDHEN and CDR2 SYDVKM come from the germline V gene. CDR3 in DNA: TGTGCCAGCATCCCCGGGAGCGAGGGCGGTCAGCCCCAGCATTTT. Amino acids: CASIPGSEGGQPQHF.

This chain joins TRBV27 and TRBJ2-7, with 8 positions matching TRBD2. Germline loops: CDR1 MNHEY, CDR2 SMNVEV (reference sequence). The CDR3 consists of 14 residues. Trimming took 3 bases from V and 5 from J; bases not matched to a gene: 6. In DNA form, the CDR3 reads TGTGCCAGCAGTTTGGCGGGAGGACGTGACGAGCAGTACTTC. It encodes CASSLAGGRDEQYF.

The rearrangement uses TRBV10-3 and TRBJ2-2; TRBD2 is a possible D gene (6 bases). The V end was cut by 5 bases, the J end by 1 base, with 8 bases between. This CDR3 is built from 14 residues. The V gene's germline CDR1 is ENHRY and CDR2 SYGVKD. The CDR3 spells CAISLGGNTGELFF. In DNA, the CDR3 is TGTGCCATCAGTTTGGGGGGGAACACCGGGGAGCTGTTTTTT.

The chain has TRBV28 and TRBJ2-7; D gene unclear. The germline V and J ends were trimmed by 5 bases and 0 bases, with 11 bases remaining between them. The CDR3 is 14 residues long. The germline V gene encodes CDR1 MDHEN and CDR2 SYDVKM. This chain's CDR3 is CASSTPGSSYEQYF. The CDR3 DNA sequence: TGTGCCAGCAGTACACCGGGTAGCTCCTACGAGCAGTACTTC.

The rearrangement links TRBV14 to TRBJ2-4; D might be TRBD1 (6 bases). Looked up from germline, CDR1 is SGHDN and CDR2 is FVKESK. V lost 2 bases, J lost 0 bases, and 17 bases lay in between. CDR3 length equals 18 residues. The CDR3 spells CASSQLGAGSRAKNIQYF. DNA of the CDR3: TGTGCCAGCAGCCAACTGGGGGCTGGAAGTCGAGCCAAAAACATTCAGTACTTC.

The rearrangement joins TRBV19 to TRBJ1-1; the D is unclear. The V end lost 5 bases, the J end lost 4 bases, and 14 bases lay between the germline ends. Germline V CDR1 and CDR2: LNHDA, SQIVND (reference sequence). The CDR3 is made up of 14 amino acids. The CDR3 nucleotides read TGTGCCAGTAGTCTCACCCCAGGAGGCACTGAAGCTTTCTTT. As protein: CASSLTPGGTEAFF.

V and J are TRBV6-1 and TRBJ1-5; possible D gene TRBD1, 6 bases. Germline assignment: CDR1 MNHNS and CDR2 SASEGT. The ends were cut back, 2 bases at V and 2 bases at J, with 13 bases in the middle. The CDR3 runs 16 residues. The CDR3 region is CASSERAGEGNQPQHF. As DNA, the CDR3 is TGTGCCAGCAGTGAAAGGGCAGGGGAAGGCAATCAGCCCCAGCATTTT.

V gene TRBV4-1 combines with J gene TRBJ2-5; TRBD2 might be the D (6 bases). The V end was cut by 3 bases, the J end by 8 bases, with 22 bases between. The CDR3 runs 16 residues. From germline, CDR1 is MGHRA and CDR2 YSYEKL. The CDR3 reads CASSQGPGASLKTQYF. CDR3 nucleotides: TGCGCCAGCAGCCAGGGACCGGGAGCCTCCCTGAAAACCCAGTACTTC.

The J gene is TRBJ1-1, the V gene TRBV29-1, with D unresolved. The CDR3 has 13 residues. Germline V gene data show CDR1 as SQVTM and CDR2 as ANQGSEA. V was trimmed by 6 bases and J by 3 bases, leaving 14 bases between them. The CDR3 sequence is CSVGRPADTEAFF. The CDR3 coding sequence is TGCAGCGTCGGACGACCAGCGGACACTGAAGCTTTCTTT.